This TCR beta chain was observed in a study of CD8+ T cells in alopecia areata (dated by TCRdb to about 2018). Describing the broader study: The treated patients took part in an open-label pilot trial in which moderate-to-severe alopecia areata was treated with oral tofacitinib at 5 to 10 mg twice daily. Human TCRbeta sequencing covered scalp tissue and sorted CD4+ and CD8+ peripheral blood T cells from patchy and totalis/universalis alopecia areata patients and healthy controls. The SALT score, which quantifies the percentage of affected scalp surface area, was used to measure disease severity in treated patients. RNA was extracted with the PAXgene miRNA kit for fixed scalp, the miRNeasy kit for PBMCs, and the RNeasy kit for mouse skin. Tofacitinib was given for 6 to 18 months, followed by 6 months of follow-up off drug to assess delayed response and recurrence. High-throughput TCRbeta sequencing was used to examine T cell clonal expansion in alopecia areata in both the C3H/HeJ mouse model and human patients. Biopsies were taken from tofacitinib-treated patients at baseline and again at 4 and 24 weeks into treatment, and several of those patients also had a later scalp biopsy. TCRbeta CDR3 regions were amplified by immunoSEQ multiplex PCR using 35 Vbeta forward and 13 Jbeta reverse primers. Clonality in the scalp was compared among normal scalp (n=4), patchy alopecia areata scalp (n=8), and alopecia totalis/universalis scalp (n=8). Study-level results and caveats: Unlike mouse skin, where gammadelta T cells dominate, normal human skin contains resident alphabeta T cells that get sequenced too, which complicates analysis of the scalp TCR repertoire. With tofacitinib, both scalp clonality and the number of expanded CD8+ clones among the top 100 scalp clones went down significantly. Higher clonality and more expanded CD8+ clones were observed in lesional scalp than in normal scalp, particularly in alopecia totalis/universalis, a finding suggestive of antigenic drive. During tofacitinib treatment, many expanded lesional clones remained in scalp and blood, and this persistence may partly explain relapse after treatment is stopped. Shared TCR sequences between patients were less evident than in mice, which may be partly attributable to HLA diversity in the patient population. Because the treated cohort was small and had only one nonresponder, larger studies are needed to examine links between baseline CD8+ expansion and response.

This clone has more than one count but fewer than ten. The antigen it binds to is not known. No much larger clone is present one base from it, and per-base qualities are unavailable. The CDR3 covers 14 residues, taking in both the cysteine and the phenylalanine. Only the CDR3 DNA stays, 42 bases, in frame from base 1. According to the germline V gene, CDR1 reads MDHEN and CDR2 reads SYDVKM. V loses 4 bases of germline sequence and J loses 8 bases, and the interval between the two ends is 14 bases. Library creation used the immunoSEQ multiplex PCR assay. RNA was extracted from all samples and reverse transcribed into cDNA, which served as template for TCR sequencing. First-strand cDNA was synthesized using SuperScript III with a 2:1 mix of oligo-dT and random hexamers. A synthetic immune receptor repertoire was used to gauge amplification bias, and whatever bias remained was removed computationally. Turning to the authors' computational methods: Raw reads were preprocessed for error removal, and CDR3 was defined according to IMGT conventions as running from the conserved cysteine to phenylalanine. Clonality was computed by normalizing Shannon entropy by log2 of the number of productive unique TCRs and subtracting the result from 1. CD4 or CD8 identity of scalp clones was inferred by cross-referencing scalp TCRbeta sequences with sorted blood CD4 and CD8 repertoires. Sourced from immuneACCESS, this table was stored by TCRdb with only in-frame sequences that have V and J called. A share of the clones is absent; for the studies checked, an unresolved V gene accounts for under half, and the remainder has no known explanation. The DNA gave D and trimming, while V, J and clone size come from that table. A total of approximately 170,000 clones appear in this sample, 60% of them only once. Around 0.69% of the sample is taken by the ten largest.

This specimen's time point label, per the study, means: less than five weeks on oral tofacitinib. The sample's treatment or condition, from its label and the paper: oral pan-JAK inhibitor, 5-10 mg twice daily. From alopecia areata patients, peripheral blood was collected along with lesional scalp punch biopsies. PBMCs were isolated by density centrifugation and stained for CD3, CD4 and CD8, and CD4+ and CD8+ T cells were sorted on a FACSAria. This receptor was taken from a human donor with alopecia areata. Material: CD4+ T cells sorted from blood, obtained at week 4, from a patient treated with tofacitinib. Recombination linked TRBV28 to TRBJ1-4, and the D gene may be TRBD1, 5 bases matching. The encoded CDR3 is CASSSRAGEEKLFF. The nucleotide sequence reads as follows: TGTGCCAGCAGTTCCAGGGCCGGCGAAGAAAAACTGTTTTTT.